A selection of T cell receptor beta chains follows, all from one sample in a study of cytomegalovirus exposure and HLA in healthy donors. Here immunoSEQ multiplex PCR was the method, and the copy in TCRdb shows in-frame clones only, minus some. The repertoire includes over 130,000 clones, around 80% of them detected once, and less than 3% sits in the top ten. Material: PBMCs. The receptors here all came from a man in his fifties in good health and CMV-seronegative. Each CDR3 is given with its conserved first and last residue. The D gene is left open where the match is weak. Expanded clones are given a class, and other clones once, few, many or no size at all.

NA TRBJ2-3 NA TRBV2 TGTGCCAGCAGTGTGGTAGGGCAACAAGCCAGGGCAGATACGCAGTATTTT CASSVVGQQARADTQYF
NA TRBJ1-5 NA TRBV7-8 TGTGCCAGCAGCTTCGCAGGGAATCAGCCCCAGCATTTT CASSFAGNQPQHF
TRBD2 TRBJ2-5 NA TRBV6-1 TGTGCCAGCAGTGAAAGACCGGGACTAGCGGACCAAGAGACCCAGTACTTC CASSERPGLADQETQYF
TRBD1 TRBJ2-7 NA TRBV5-1 TGCGCCAGCAGCGAGGAACCGGGACAGGGAAGCTACGAGCAGTACTTC CASSEEPGQGSYEQYF
TRBD1 TRBJ1-1 NA TRBV7-8 TGTGCCAGCAGCTTACGGGACAGGGAAAGGGCTGAAGCTTTCTTT CASSLRDRERAEAFF
NA TRBJ1-1 NA TRBV7-9 TGTGCCAGCAGCCCGGTGTTTCTGGCTGAAGCTTTCTTT CASSPVFLAEAFF
TRBD1 TRBJ1-1 NA TRBV4-2 TGTGCCAGCAGCCAAGCAAGGACAGGGAGCACTGAAGCTTTCTTT CASSQARTGSTEAFF
NA TRBJ1-6 NA TRBV7-3 TGTGCCAGCAGCTTTCTCAATTCACCCCTCCACTTT CASSFLNSPLHF
NA TRBJ1-1 few TRBV5-1 TGCGCCAGCAGCGCCTGGGGGGGTCTGGAAGCTTTCTTT CASSAWGGLEAFF
NA TRBJ2-1 once TRBV6-5 TGTGCCAGCAGTCCGGGGGGCTTTAAGCAGTTCTTC CASSPGGFKQFF
NA TRBJ2-5 NA TRBV7-9 TGTGCCAGCAGCTTTCTAGGCCTCGGGGAGACCCAGTACTTC CASSFLGLGETQYF
TRBD1 TRBJ2-1 NA TRBV7-6 TGTGCCAGCAGCCGGACAGGGGCTAATGAGCAGTTCTTC CASSRTGANEQFF
NA TRBJ1-1 NA TRBV7-3 TGTGCCAGCAGCCCGCAGGGGACCACTGAAGCTTTCTTT CASSPQGTTEAFF
NA TRBJ2-7 NA TRBV5-6 TGTGCCAGCAGCCTAATCCGGGGTCCGGAGCAGTACTTC CASSLIRGPEQYF
NA TRBJ2-7 NA TRBV28 TGTGCCAGCACCAACGGGGTCCTCTACGAGCAGTACTTC CASTNGVLYEQYF
TRBD1 TRBJ1-3 once TRBV25-1 TGTGCCAGCAGAGGGACAGCCCCTAGGGGAAACACCATATATTTT CASRGTAPRGNTIYF
NA TRBJ2-7 NA TRBV18 TGTGCCAGCTCGCAAGGGGGGCAAGGGGGCCCCTACGAGCAGTACTTC CASSQGGQGGPYEQYF
TRBD1 TRBJ1-2 once TRBV7-9 TGTGCCAGCAGCTCGACAGGGCAGAATGGCTACACCTTC CASSSTGQNGYTF
NA TRBJ1-2 NA TRBV7-9 TGTGCCAGCAGCTCTGGACAGACCTATGGCTACACCTTC CASSSGQTYGYTF
NA TRBJ1-4 NA TRBV18 TGTGCCAGCTCACCCCAGGTACGGGGTAATGAAAAACTGTTTTTT CASSPQVRGNEKLFF
NA TRBJ2-5 NA TRBV5-1 TGCGCCAGCAGCTTGCTGGCCGGGAAAGAGACCCAGTACTTC CASSLLAGKETQYF
NA TRBJ1-1 NA TRBV5-1 TGCGCCAACAGCGCGCAGACAGGGAACACTGAAGCTTTCTTT CANSAQTGNTEAFF
TRBD1 TRBJ1-1 NA TRBV27 TGTGCCAGCAGTCCCATCGACAGGGGGCTGTTTGAAGCTTTCTTT CASSPIDRGLFEAFF
NA TRBJ1-5 NA TRBV30 TGTGCCTGGAGTCTCTCCAGGGGCGAGGTTCAGCCCCAGCATTTT CAWSLSRGEVQPQHF
NA TRBJ2-7 NA TRBV5-1 TGCGCCAGCAGCCTCCAGGGGCAGGGCGACGAGCAGTACTTC CASSLQGQGDEQYF
TRBD2 TRBJ2-7 once TRBV6-5 TGTGCCAGCAGACCTCGGACTAGCGGGAAGTACGAGCAGTACTTC CASRPRTSGKYEQYF
TRBD1 TRBJ2-7 once TRBV7-9 TGTGCCAGCAGCTCCGAGGGACAGGGATTCTACGAGCAGTACTTC CASSSEGQGFYEQYF
NA TRBJ2-1 few TRBV6-5 TGTGCCAGCAGTAGGCGAGGTTTCAATGAGCAGTTCTTC CASSRRGFNEQFF
NA TRBJ1-2 NA TRBV6-5 TGTGCCAGCAGTCGGGACACCCAATATGGCTACACCTTC CASSRDTQYGYTF
NA TRBJ2-3 NA TRBV7-9 TGTGCCAGCAGCTATCAGGGTTTCACAGATACGCAGTATTTT CASSYQGFTDTQYF
NA TRBJ1-5 NA TRBV5-4 TGTGCCAGCAGCTTAGGCGGCAGTGAGCCCCAGCATTTT CASSLGGSEPQHF
NA TRBJ1-5 once TRBV7-9 TGTGCCAGCAGCTCCGCGGGGGGGGGCAGGAGCAATCAGCCCCAGCATTTT CASSSAGGGRSNQPQHF
NA TRBJ2-1 NA TRBV6-4 TGTGCCAGCAGTCCCCAGGGTGGTATAAAGAATGAGCAGTTCTTC CASSPQGGIKNEQFF
NA TRBJ1-2 NA TRBV5-8 TGTGCCAGCAGCTTCCGTTCGGTAACAGGGTATCATGGCTACACCTTC CASSFRSVTGYHGYTF
NA TRBJ2-7 NA TRBV5-1 TGCGCCAGCAGCTTGGACAGCCTGACAACCACCTACGAGCAGTACTTC CASSLDSLTTTYEQYF
NA TRBJ2-1 few TRBV4-1 TGCGCCAGCAGCCAAGATAGACAGACACTCAATGAGCAGTTCTTC CASSQDRQTLNEQFF
TRBD2 TRBJ2-3 NA TRBV10-2 TGCGCCAGCAGTAGAAGGAAGCGGGGGGGGAACTCTGGCACAGATACGCAGTATTTT CASSRRKRGGNSGTDTQYF
NA TRBJ1-2 NA TRBV30 TGTGCCTGGAGTGTACGAGGGATCGGCTACACCTTC CAWSVRGIGYTF
NA TRBJ2-2 NA TRBV11-2 TGTGCCAGCAGCTTAGATAGGGCAGGGGCACTAAACACCGGGGAGCTGTTTTTT CASSLDRAGALNTGELFF
NA TRBJ1-2 NA TRBV7-8 TGTGCCAGCAGCTTGGACAGCAACTATGGCTACACCTTC CASSLDSNYGYTF
NA TRBJ2-5 NA TRBV7-9 TGTGCCAGCAGCTTAGAATTAAGCGCGGAAGGGGCCCAGTACTTC CASSLELSAEGAQYF
NA TRBJ2-7 NA TRBV6-1 TGTGCCAGCAGTGAAGGGGTCAGCGGCTACGAGCAGTACTTC CASSEGVSGYEQYF
NA TRBJ1-2 NA TRBV2 TGTGCCAGCAGTGAAGGGCGGGGTAGCGATGGCTACACCTTC CASSEGRGSDGYTF
TRBD2 TRBJ2-7 NA TRBV5-5 TGTGCCAGCAGCTTGAAAGCCAGGGAGGGCGAGCAGTACTTC CASSLKAREGEQYF
NA TRBJ2-3 NA TRBV4-1 TGCGCCAGCAGCCAAGCCTCCATAATAGGGACTGGCAGGGATTTT CASSQASIIGTGRDF
NA TRBJ2-3 NA TRBV6-5 TGTGCCAGCAGTTACGGTACCGGGGATACGCAGTATTTT CASSYGTGDTQYF
TRBD1 TRBJ2-7 NA TRBV5-5 TGTGCCAGCAGAAGAGGGACAGGGGTCGCTTTATACGAGCAGTACTTC CASRRGTGVALYEQYF
NA TRBJ2-5 NA TRBV2 TGTGCCAGCAGTGGGCAGGGATCGGCAGGGGAGACCCAGTACTTC CASSGQGSAGETQYF
TRBD2 TRBJ2-2 once TRBV25-1 TGTGCCAGCAGTGCCCAACGACTAGCGGGGGTGACCGGGGAGCTGTTTTTT CASSAQRLAGVTGELFF
TRBD1 TRBJ1-5 few TRBV19 TGTGCCAGTCCAGGGGGACGACTTACCGGGACAGGGTCGTGTCAGCCCCAGCATTTT CASPGGRLTGTGSCQPQHF